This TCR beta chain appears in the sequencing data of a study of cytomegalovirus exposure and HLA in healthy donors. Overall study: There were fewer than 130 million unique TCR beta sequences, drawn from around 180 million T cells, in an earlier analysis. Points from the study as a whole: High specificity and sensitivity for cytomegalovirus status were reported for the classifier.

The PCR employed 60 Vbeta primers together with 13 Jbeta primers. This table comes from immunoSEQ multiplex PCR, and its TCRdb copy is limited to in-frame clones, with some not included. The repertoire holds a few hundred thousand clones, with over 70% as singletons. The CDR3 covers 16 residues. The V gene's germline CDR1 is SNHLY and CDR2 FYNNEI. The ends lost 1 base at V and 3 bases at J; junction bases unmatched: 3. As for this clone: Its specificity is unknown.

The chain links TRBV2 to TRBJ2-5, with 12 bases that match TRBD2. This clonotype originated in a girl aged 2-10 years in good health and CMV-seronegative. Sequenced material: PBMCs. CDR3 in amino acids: CASSEGSSGGEETQYF. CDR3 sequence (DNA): TGTGCCAGCAGTGAAGGGTCTAGCGGGGGGGAAGAGACCCAGTACTTC.